This TCR beta chain was captured in a study of tumor-infiltrating lymphocytes in primary liver carcinoma (dated by TCRdb to between 2016 and 2019). Concerning the study at large: Between November 2015 and March 2016, about five patients in China with histopathologically diagnosed primary liver carcinoma had surgical resection. The five patients, three men and two women aged 30 to 69 years, had hepatocellular carcinoma (four) or combined HCC and intrahepatic cholangiocarcinoma (one). The five patients had tumors staged T1-T3 N0M0, with maximum diameters ranging from about 4.2 to 11 cm. Roughly 3.5 to 8 million productive TCRbeta reads were obtained per sample, and no significant difference in read depth was found between tissue types. For each liver tumor, the study sampled five regions along with adjacent normal tissue and blood, and applied TCRbeta repertoire sequencing, expression microarrays and whole-exome sequencing. A total of roughly 35 specimens from 5 patients went through TCRbeta repertoire sequencing, namely 25 tumor regions, 5 adjacent noncancerous liver tissues and 5 peripheral blood samples. Repertoires from technical replicates were highly reproducible, with mean shared-clone rates approximately 0.92 and correlation coefficients above 0.95.

Study-level results and caveats: Only 4 to 6 patients were included in the study, and the authors note that the findings should be validated in a larger study. Repertoire overlap was found to be higher between tumor regions (mean around 35%) than between tumor-adjacent (approximately 17%) or tumor-blood (around 15%) pairs, consistent with antigen-driven expansion. A significantly larger repertoire fraction was made up by the top 250 clones in tumors than in blood (p = 0.039). Bulk unsorted samples precluded comparing CD4+ and CD8+ T cell repertoires. Because only the TCR beta chain was sequenced and unpaired alpha chains were not captured, true repertoire diversity is likely underestimated.

A constant-region primer and ProtoScript II reverse transcriptase were used to reverse-transcribe TCRbeta-specific cDNA from roughly 0.55 ug total RNA. Construction of the TCRbeta libraries relied on three nested rounds of multiplex PCR, following a slightly modified ARM-PCR procedure. Multiplex TRBV1-TRBV30 forward primers and a Cbeta reverse primer were used in the first two PCR rounds, each of which was run for roughly 9 cycles. Sample barcodes and Illumina adapters were added in a final 25-cycle PCR using Deep VentR polymerase. Before sequencing, amplicons between 200 and 500 bp were purified from gel using a QIAquick gel extraction kit. An Illumina HiSeq 2500 was used to sequence the TCRbeta amplicons, generating 250-bp paired-end reads. The original methods were these. Quality trimming of reads was performed with Trimmomatic v0.33, and paired reads were merged with FLASH v1.2.11 so that full CDR3 sequences could be recovered. MiGEC v1.2.1b assigned V, D and J germline segments to the rearranged TCRbeta sequences. Clonotype statistics and Shannon-Wiener diversity indices were computed with VDJtools v1.0.0. Except for diversity analysis, only each sample's 250 most abundant clonotypes were used in subsequent analyses to reduce sampling bias. In-frame beta chains were kept once TCRdb had trimmed the public reads at Q25 with fastp and called clones with MiXCR. When rows share a CDR3 protein, they turn into one entry using the most common DNA and genes. The authors' filters were not applied to this entry. The sample includes some 190,000 distinct CDR3 sequences, with about 60% observed a single time. The ten top clones hold approximately 70% of the sample.

A remark on this clonotype: Its antigen remains unidentified. No much larger clone exists at a distance of one base, and base qualities are not known.

RNA from unsorted whole blood was extracted with TRIzol reagent, and germline DNA was obtained with the DNeasy Blood & Tissue kit. At the time of sampling, the patients were treatment-naive and had chronic HBV infection. Before surgery, approximately 3.8 milliliters of peripheral blood were drawn into K2EDTA tubes. The CDR3 goes from the cysteine to the phenylalanine over 12 residues. Solely the CDR3 DNA is kept, with 36 bases framed from the first base. CDR1 and CDR2 were assigned from the germline V gene as SQVTM and ANQGSEA. V is pared back by 8 bases and J by 8 bases, with 18 bases lying between the germline termini.

The receptor's source is a man between 40 and 49 years old with primary liver carcinoma and hepatitis B virus infection. This chain is built from TRBV29-1 and TRBJ1-1; the D gene is possibly TRBD1, with 6 bases matching. The sample taken for sequencing was peripheral blood. The nucleotide sequence reads TGCAGCACCTCGACAGGTATTAGCGAAGCTTTCTTT. Its protein reads: CSTSTGISEAFF.